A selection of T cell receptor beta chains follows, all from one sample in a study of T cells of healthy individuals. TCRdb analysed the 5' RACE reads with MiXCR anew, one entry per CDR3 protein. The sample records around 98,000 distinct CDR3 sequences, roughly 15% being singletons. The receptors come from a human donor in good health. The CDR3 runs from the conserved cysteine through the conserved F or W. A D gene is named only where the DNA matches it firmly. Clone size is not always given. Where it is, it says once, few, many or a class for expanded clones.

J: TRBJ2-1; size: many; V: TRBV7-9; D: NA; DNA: TGTGCCAGCACTGCCTGGGTCGTCAGCTCCTACAATGAGCAGTTCTTC; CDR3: CASTAWVVSSYNEQFF
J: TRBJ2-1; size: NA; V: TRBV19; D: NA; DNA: TGTGCCAGTAGTATCCTCTCCAATGAGCAGTTCTTC; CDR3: CASSILSNEQFF
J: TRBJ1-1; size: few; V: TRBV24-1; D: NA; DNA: TGTGCCACCACGCCCTCCGAAGGGAACACTGAAGCTTTCTTT; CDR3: CATTPSEGNTEAFF
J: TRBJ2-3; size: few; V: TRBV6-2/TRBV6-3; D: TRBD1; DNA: TGTGCCAGCAGTTTGGGACAGGGCTTTACAGATACGCAGTATTTT; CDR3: CASSLGQGFTDTQYF
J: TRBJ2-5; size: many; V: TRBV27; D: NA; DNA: TGTGCCAGCAGTGCCTATTTCGGGGCTACCCAAGAGACCCAGTACTTC; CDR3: CASSAYFGATQETQYF
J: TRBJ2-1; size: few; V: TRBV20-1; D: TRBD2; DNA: TGCAGTGCTAGAGATTCTAGCGGGAGCTCCTACAATGAGCAGTTCTTC; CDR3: CSARDSSGSSYNEQFF
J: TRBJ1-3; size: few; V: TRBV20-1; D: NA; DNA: TGCAGTGCTAGCACTTTGAGAAACACCATATATTTT; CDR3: CSASTLRNTIYF
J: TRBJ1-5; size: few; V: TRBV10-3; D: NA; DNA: TGTGCCATCAGTGAACAGGTATCGCCGCCCCAGCATTTT; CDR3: CAISEQVSPPQHF
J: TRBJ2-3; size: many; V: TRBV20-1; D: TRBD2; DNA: TGCAGTGCTAATAGCGGGAGAGGAGGTGGGGATACGCAGTATTTT; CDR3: CSANSGRGGGDTQYF
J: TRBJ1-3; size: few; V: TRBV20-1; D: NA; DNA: TGCAGTGCTAGAGATCCTCCTTTCGGAGGCACCATATATTTT; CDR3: CSARDPPFGGTIYF
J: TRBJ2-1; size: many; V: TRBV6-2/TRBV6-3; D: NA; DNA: TGTGCCAGCAGTTACTCATCGGGGGCTAAGCAGTTCTTC; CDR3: CASSYSSGAKQFF
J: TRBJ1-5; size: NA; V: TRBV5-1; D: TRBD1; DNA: TGCGCCAGTCCGGGACAGATGGATCAGCCCCAGCATTTT; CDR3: CASPGQMDQPQHF
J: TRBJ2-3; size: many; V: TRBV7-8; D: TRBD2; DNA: TGTGCCAGCAGCTTAGGGGCTAGCGGCTTCACAGATACGCAGTATTTT; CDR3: CASSLGASGFTDTQYF
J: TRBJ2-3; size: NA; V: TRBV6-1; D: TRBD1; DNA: TGTGCCACAGACAGGGGGCGAGACACAGATACGCAGTATTTT; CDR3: CATDRGRDTDTQYF
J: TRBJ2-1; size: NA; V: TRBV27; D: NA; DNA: TGTGCCAGCAGTTTAGTAGGTGACGCCTACAATGAGCAGTTCTTC; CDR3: CASSLVGDAYNEQFF
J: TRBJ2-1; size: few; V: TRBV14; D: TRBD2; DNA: TGTGCCAGCAGCCAAGCAACTAGCGGGAACAATGAGCAGTTCTTC; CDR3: CASSQATSGNNEQFF